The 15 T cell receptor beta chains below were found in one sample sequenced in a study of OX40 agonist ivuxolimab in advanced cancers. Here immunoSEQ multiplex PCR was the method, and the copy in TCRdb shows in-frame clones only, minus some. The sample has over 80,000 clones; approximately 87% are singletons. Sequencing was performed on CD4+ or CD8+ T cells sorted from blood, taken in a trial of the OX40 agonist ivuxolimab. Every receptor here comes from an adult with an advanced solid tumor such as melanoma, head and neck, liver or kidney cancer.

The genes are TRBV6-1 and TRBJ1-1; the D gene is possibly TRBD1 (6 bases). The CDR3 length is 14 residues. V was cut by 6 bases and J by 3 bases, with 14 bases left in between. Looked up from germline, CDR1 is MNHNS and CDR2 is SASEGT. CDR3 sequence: CASSKGQIYTEAFF. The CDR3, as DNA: TGTGCCAGCAGCAAAGGACAGATTTACACTGAAGCTTTCTTT.

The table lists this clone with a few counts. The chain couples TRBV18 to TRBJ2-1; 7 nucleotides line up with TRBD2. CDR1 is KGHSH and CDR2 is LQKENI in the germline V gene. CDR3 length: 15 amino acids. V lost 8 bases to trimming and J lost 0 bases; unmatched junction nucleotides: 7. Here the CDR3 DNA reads TGTGCCAGCGCGACGCGGGAGAGCTCCTACAATGAGCAGTTCTTC. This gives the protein CASATRESSYNEQFF.

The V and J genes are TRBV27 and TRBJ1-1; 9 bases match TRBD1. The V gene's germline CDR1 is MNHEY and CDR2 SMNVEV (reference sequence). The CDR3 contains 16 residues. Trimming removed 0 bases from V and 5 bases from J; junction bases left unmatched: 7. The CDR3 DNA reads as TGTGCCAGCAGTTTATCCCCGACAGGGGGTTATACTGAAGCTTTCTTT. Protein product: CASSLSPTGGYTEAFF.

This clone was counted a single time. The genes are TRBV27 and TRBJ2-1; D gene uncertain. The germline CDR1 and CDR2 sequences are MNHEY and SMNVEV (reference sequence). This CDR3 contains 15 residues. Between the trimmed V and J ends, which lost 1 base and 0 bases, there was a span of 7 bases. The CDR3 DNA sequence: TGTGCCAGCAGTTTATTCTTGAGCTCCTACAATGAGCAGTTCTTC. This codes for CASSLFLSSYNEQFF.

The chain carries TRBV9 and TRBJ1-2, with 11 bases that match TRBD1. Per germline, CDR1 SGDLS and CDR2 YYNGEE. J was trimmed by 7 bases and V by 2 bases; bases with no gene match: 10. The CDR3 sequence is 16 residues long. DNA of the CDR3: TGTGCCAGCAGCGTGACGGACAGGGGGCTCGTCGGTGGCTACACCTTC. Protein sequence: CASSVTDRGLVGGYTF.

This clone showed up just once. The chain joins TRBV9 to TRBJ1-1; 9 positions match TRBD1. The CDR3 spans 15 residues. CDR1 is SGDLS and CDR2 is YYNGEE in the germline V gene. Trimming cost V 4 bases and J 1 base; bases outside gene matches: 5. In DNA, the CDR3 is TGTGCCAGCAGCTCACAGGGGGCTGGGAACACTGAAGCTTTCTTT. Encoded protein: CASSSQGAGNTEAFF.

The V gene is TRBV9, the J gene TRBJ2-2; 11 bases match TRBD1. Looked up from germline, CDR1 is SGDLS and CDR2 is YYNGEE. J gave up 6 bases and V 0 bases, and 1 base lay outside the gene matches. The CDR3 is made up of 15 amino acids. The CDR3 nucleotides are TGTGCCAGCAGCGTAGAGGGACAGGGGGCCGGGGAGCTGTTTTTT. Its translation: CASSVEGQGAGELFF.

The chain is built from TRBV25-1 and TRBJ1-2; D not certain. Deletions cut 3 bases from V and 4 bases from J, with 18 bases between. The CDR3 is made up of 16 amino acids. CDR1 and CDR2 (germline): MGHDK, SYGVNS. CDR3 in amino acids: CASSDYGPTTTYGYTF. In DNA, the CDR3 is TGTGCCAGCAGTGATTACGGGCCCACCACGACCTATGGCTACACCTTC.

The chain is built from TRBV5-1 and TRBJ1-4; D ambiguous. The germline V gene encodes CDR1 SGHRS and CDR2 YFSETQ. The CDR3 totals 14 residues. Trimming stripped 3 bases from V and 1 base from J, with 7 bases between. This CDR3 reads CASSWGGTNEKLFF. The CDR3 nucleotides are TGCGCCAGCAGCTGGGGAGGAACTAATGAAAAACTGTTTTTT.

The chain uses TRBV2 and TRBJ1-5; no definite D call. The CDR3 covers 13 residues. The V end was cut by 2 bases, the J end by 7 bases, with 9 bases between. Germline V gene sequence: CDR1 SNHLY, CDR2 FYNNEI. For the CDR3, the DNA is TGTGCCAGCAGTGAATCCCCGATACAGCCCCAGCATTTT. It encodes CASSESPIQPQHF.

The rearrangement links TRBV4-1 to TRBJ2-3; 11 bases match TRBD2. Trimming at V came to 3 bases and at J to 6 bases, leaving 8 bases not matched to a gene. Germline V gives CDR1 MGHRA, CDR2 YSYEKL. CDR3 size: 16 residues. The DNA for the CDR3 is TGCGCCAGCAGCCAGATAGCGGGGGGGGGCGCCGATACGCAGTATTTT. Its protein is CASSQIAGGGADTQYF.

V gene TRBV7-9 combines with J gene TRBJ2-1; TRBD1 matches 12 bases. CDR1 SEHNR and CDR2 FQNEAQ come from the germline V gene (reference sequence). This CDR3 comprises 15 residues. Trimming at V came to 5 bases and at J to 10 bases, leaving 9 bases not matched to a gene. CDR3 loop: CASSGTGGLVPEQFF. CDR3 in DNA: TGTGCCAGCAGCGGGACAGGGGGCCTCGTGCCCGAGCAGTTCTTC.

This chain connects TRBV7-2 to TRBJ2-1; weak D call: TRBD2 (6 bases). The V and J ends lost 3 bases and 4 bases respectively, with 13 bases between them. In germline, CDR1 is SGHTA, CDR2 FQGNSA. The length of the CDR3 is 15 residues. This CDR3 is CASSLQAGGYNEQFF. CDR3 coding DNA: TGTGCCAGCAGCTTGCAAGCGGGTGGATACAATGAGCAGTTCTTC.

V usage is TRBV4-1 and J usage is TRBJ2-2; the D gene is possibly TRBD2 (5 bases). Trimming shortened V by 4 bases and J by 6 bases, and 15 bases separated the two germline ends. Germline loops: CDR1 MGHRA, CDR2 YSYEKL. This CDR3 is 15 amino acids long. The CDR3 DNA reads TGCGCCAGCAGCCGGGAGAGTGTACTCCCCGGGGAGCTGTTTTTT. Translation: CASSRESVLPGELFF.

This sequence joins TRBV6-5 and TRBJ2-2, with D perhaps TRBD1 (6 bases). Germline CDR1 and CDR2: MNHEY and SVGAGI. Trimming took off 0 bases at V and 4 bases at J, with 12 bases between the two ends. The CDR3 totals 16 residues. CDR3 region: CASSYSFTGITGELFF. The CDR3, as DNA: TGTGCCAGCAGTTACTCCTTCACAGGGATCACCGGGGAGCTGTTTTTT.